This T cell receptor (beta chain) was sequenced for a study of neurological immune-mediated disorders. Study-wide points: Across subjects, expanded clones had no CDR3 amino acid sequences in common, pointing to private repertoires in all groups.

The making of cDNA relied on 5'RACE with 10-nucleotide random UMIs. Each sequencing run yielded over 190 million TCR-beta sequences from 15-18 subjects. TCRdb re-called the 5' RACE reads with MiXCR, one entry per CDR3 protein. The data contain approximately 49,000 distinct CDR3 sequences, roughly 10% of them singletons. This clonotype was seen repeatedly, ten times or more. Its antigen is undetermined. Time point described: longitudinal time-point 1 (baseline). V trimming: 0 bases; J trimming: 10 bases; junction bases outside the gene matches: 8. The V gene's germline CDR1 is SGDLS and CDR2 YYNGEE. This CDR3 has 15 amino acids.

The chain carries TRBV9 and TRBJ2-1, with 9 bases lining up with TRBD2. This TCR derives from a woman in her thirties or forties in good health. The material sequenced was PBMCs. This CDR3 reads CASSVGTAGGYEQFF. The CDR3 bases are TGTGCCAGCAGCGTAGGTACAGCGGGGGGATACGAGCAGTTCTTC. Full variable domain (rest looked up from reference TRBV9 and TRBJ2-1): DSGVTQTPKHLITATGQRVTLRCSPRSGDLSVYWYQQSLDQGLQFLIQYYNGEERAKGNILERFSAQQFPDLHSELNLSSLELGDSALYFCASSVGTAGGYEQFFGPGTRLTVL.